These 5 T cell receptor beta chains were all obtained from the same sample, sequenced in a study of T cell clonality in common variable immunodeficiency. The table came from immunoSEQ multiplex PCR; TCRdb's copy has only in-frame clones and leaves some out. In total the sample includes under 60,000 clones, none of them seen once. Sequencing was done on a sample of peripheral blood mononuclear cells. The origin of the receptors is a person between 18 and 75 years old in good health.

This clone was counted at least ten times. The read comes to an end 3 residues before the CDR3 does, leaving the germline J gene to fill in the end. V and J are TRBV19 and TRBJ2-2; TRBD2 is a possible D gene (6 bases). CDR1 and CDR2 from the germline V gene are LNHDA and SQIVND (reference sequence). CDR3 length: 13 amino acids. Deletions cut 8 bases from V and 3 bases from J, with 10 bases between. CDR3 in amino acids: CASLGLYTGELFF. Partial CDR3 DNA: TGTGCCAGTTTGGGACTGTACACCGGGGAG.

At least ten counts were recorded for this clone. The sequenced fragment ends 3 residues before the CDR3 boundary, so the rest is inferred from the germline J gene. The chain carries TRBV11-3 and TRBJ2-3; D might be TRBD1 (5 bases). This CDR3 is 13 amino acids long. Germline V lookup: CDR1 SGHNT, CDR2 YENEEA. The ends were cut back, 1 base at V and 5 bases at J, with 7 bases in the middle. The CDR3 sequence is CASSLGGLDTQYF. The CDR3 bases that were read are TGTGCCAGCAGCTTAGGGGGCCTAGATACG.

This clone was counted at least ten times. The read terminates 3 residues ahead of where the CDR3 ends, so the germline J gene completes it. This chain connects TRBV5-1 to TRBJ2-6, with a weak D call TRBD1 (6 bases). The V gene's germline CDR1 is SGHRS and CDR2 YFSETQ. V was pared by 0 bases and J by 0 bases, with 13 bases between. The CDR3 has 18 residues. The CDR3 bases that were read are TGCGCCAGCAGCTTGGAAGCTACAGGGAGCTCTGGGGCCAACGTC. Translated, it gives CASSLEATGSSGANV. The whole CDR3 sequence is CASSLEATGSSGANVLTF.

This clone was counted at least ten times. The DNA read from the CDR3 is TGTGCCAGCAGTTTCGGACTAGCGGGCTTTTCCTACAATGAG. It translates to CASSFGLAGFSYNE. The entire CDR3 protein is CASSFGLAGFSYNEQFF. The chain employs TRBV2 and TRBJ2-1; 11 bases are a match to TRBD2. The DNA ends 3 residues before the CDR3 does, and the rest of the CDR3 is filled in from the germline J gene. The CDR3 spans 17 residues. CDR1 and CDR2 (germline): SNHLY, FYNNEI. V trimming: 5 bases; J trimming: 1 base; junction bases outside the gene matches: 7.

There are many counts of this clone. The CDR3 extends 3 residues past the end of the read, so its final part is completed from the germline J gene. The chain has TRBV13 and TRBJ1-4; D is ambiguous. The length of the CDR3 is 14 residues. CDR1 is PRHDT, CDR2 FYEKMQ, per germline (reference sequence). V was shortened by 3 bases and J by 5 bases, with 10 bases between the two germline ends. The CDR3 is CASSFLQENEKLFF. CDR3 bases read: TGTGCCAGCAGCTTTTTACAAGAGAATGAAAAA.